Sequencing of this T cell receptor (beta chain) was carried out in a study of blood T cell repertoires in COVID-19 (dated by TCRdb to between 2020 and 2021). Background for the entire study: The collaborator samples originated in the United States, Italy and Spain and spanned the acute and convalescent phases of COVID-19. The material from the prospective study consisted of cDNA or gDNA derived from T cells, B-cell-depleted T cells, or PBMCs. Subjects who had been exposed to COVID-19, were actively infected with it, or had recovered from it provided the deeply sampled blood TCRbeta repertoires that made up the dataset. A freely available public database, intended as a resource for researchers studying the immune response to SARS-CoV-2, is where the repertoires were released. The samples were drawn from the first 160 participants of the ongoing ImmuneRACE study and from 950 to 1,500 subjects provided by 6 global collaborators. Nearly every sample came with metadata listing a de-identified subject ID, COVID-19 status, age in years and sex. Where available, HLA class I and class II types were taken from metadata supplied by the sample provider and were not determined by assay-based typing. Here is what the overall study found, with its caveats: Clinical and demographic metadata were provided uncurated, with the amount varying by source and participant.

Another Seattle source contributed samples from volunteer blood donors who had recovered from COVID-19. The collaborating institutions used their own protocols to collect whole blood in K2EDTA tubes. Collaborator samples were shipped for TCRbeta analysis as frozen whole blood, isolated PBMCs, or DNA extracted from either sample type. CDR1 MRHNA and CDR2 SNTAGT are derived from the germline V gene. The CDR3, from cysteine to phenylalanine, totals 14 residues. CDR3 DNA is the only sequence kept; it has 42 bases, read in frame from the first base. Compared with germline, V lacks 3 bases and J lacks 5 bases; bases without a gene match: 4. TCRbeta CDR3 regions were amplified from genomic DNA using the immunoSEQ Assay, a bias-controlled multiplex PCR. Per the authors' processing: Nucleated cell counts per sample were estimated from amplification of reference gene primers within the assay. Sequence reads were collapsed and filtered to measure the absolute abundance of every unique TCRbeta CDR3 rearrangement. Productive Simpson clonality was computed per sample as the square root of Simpson's diversity index over productive rearrangements. Here the immuneACCESS table is served through TCRdb, limited to in-frame sequences with V and J called. Missing clones are a known gap in these copies; in checked studies unresolved V genes cover under half, and the rest lacks a known reason. The D gene and trimming were derived from the DNA, and the V and J assignments and clone size from that table. The sample has 150,000 to 200,000 clones on record, just under 90% of them singletons. The top ten constitute roughly 0.85% of the sample.

In this sample, this clone turned up once. What antigen it recognizes has not been identified. No base quality values were provided; no much bigger clone lies one nucleotide off. The sequence is built from TRBV6-4 and TRBJ2-3; the junction holds 8 bases that match TRBD2. The clonotype originates from a woman under 30 who had recovered from COVID-19. Sequencing used peripheral blood. The CDR3 is CASSDGRGGDTQYF. In nucleotides, the sequence is TGTGCCAGCAGTGATGGACGGGGGGGAGATACGCAGTATTTT.